Listed here are 16 T cell receptor beta chains from one sample, sequenced in a study of cytomegalovirus exposure and HLA in healthy donors. The PCR contained 60 Vbeta and 13 Jbeta primers. Produced via immunoSEQ multiplex PCR; TCRdb's table is partial and in-frame only. This table has roughly 160,000 clones, approximately 78% appearing once. The specimen sequenced was PBMCs. Source of these receptors: a male donor in good health and CMV-seronegative.

V usage is TRBV13 and J usage is TRBJ2-7, with 10 nucleotides matching TRBD2. V was pared by 3 bases and J by 5 bases, with 10 bases of the junction left unmatched. The germline gives CDR1 PRHDT, CDR2 FYEKMQ (reference sequence). The CDR3 consists of 16 residues. This chain's CDR3 is CASSFLSGRSIHEQYF. The CDR3 DNA reads TGTGCCAGCAGCTTCCTTAGCGGGAGGAGTATCCACGAGCAGTACTTC. The entire variable domain, with the rest obtained from reference TRBV13 and TRBJ2-7, is as follows: AAGVIQSPRHLIKEKRETATLKCYPIPRHDTVYWYQQGPGQDPQFLISFYEKMQSDKGSIPDRFSAQQFSDYHSELNMSSLELGDSALYFCASSFLSGRSIHEQYFGPGTRLTVT.

The CDR3 sequence: CASSTRTSGGSSYEQYF. The CDR3 region has the DNA TGTGCCAGTAGTACCCGGACTAGCGGGGGTTCCTCCTACGAGCAGTACTTC. This chain joins TRBV19 and TRBJ2-7; 13 nucleotides agree with TRBD2. Trimming took 4 bases from V and 0 from J; bases not matched to a gene: 6. Per germline, CDR1 LNHDA and CDR2 SQIVND (reference sequence). CDR3 length: 17 residues.

The genes are TRBV28 and TRBJ2-1; D remains unclear. Per the germline V gene, CDR1 is MDHEN and CDR2 is SYDVKM. Trimming left V 2 bases short and J 0 bases short, with 8 bases between. The CDR3 consists of 15 residues. CDR3: CASSLLDFSYNEQFF. DNA of the CDR3: TGTGCCAGCAGTTTACTCGACTTCTCCTACAATGAGCAGTTCTTC.

The chain couples TRBV19 to TRBJ2-2; 7 nucleotides match TRBD1. Germline trimming cut 4 bases from V and 1 base from J; bases unmatched to any gene: 6. The CDR3 has 16 amino acids. From germline, CDR1 is LNHDA and CDR2 SQIVND (reference sequence). The CDR3 DNA is TGTGCCAGTAGTACTCCTACAGGGGAGAACACCGGGGAGCTGTTTTTT. Amino acid sequence: CASSTPTGENTGELFF.

For this clone: Other DNA sequences from this sample encode an identical CDR3 as well. V is TRBV29-1 and J is TRBJ2-7, with 8 positions matching TRBD1. Germline CDR1 and CDR2: SQVTM and ANQGSEA. After removal of 2 bases from V and 0 bases from J, the junction contained 0 bases not matched to a gene. The CDR3 extends over 13 amino acids. CDR3 coding DNA: TGCAGCGTTGAAACAGGGGGCTCCTACGAGCAGTACTTC. It yields the protein CSVETGGSYEQYF.

This chain uses TRBV9 with TRBJ1-3, with 10 bases lining up with TRBD1. CDR1 is SGDLS and CDR2 is YYNGEE in the germline V gene. After removal of 2 bases from V and 4 bases from J, the junction contained 6 bases not matched to a gene. The CDR3 is 16 amino acids. CDR3 loop: CASSVGTGEFGNTIYF. In DNA, the CDR3 is TGTGCCAGCAGCGTGGGGACAGGGGAATTCGGAAACACCATATATTTT.

This chain connects TRBV5-1 to TRBJ2-7; 7 bases are a match to TRBD1. V gave up 4 bases and J gave up 6 bases; unmatched junction bases: 4. The CDR3 loop spans 12 amino acids. The germline CDR1 and CDR2 sequences are SGHRS and YFSETQ. The CDR3 here is CASSPTGLEQYF. Here the CDR3 DNA reads TGCGCCAGCAGCCCGACAGGGCTCGAGCAGTACTTC.

J is TRBJ2-1 and V is TRBV9; 7 bases line up with TRBD2. The CDR3 has 14 residues. Trimming removed 4 bases from V and 3 bases from J; junction bases left unmatched: 4. The V gene's germline CDR1 is SGDLS and CDR2 YYNGEE. CDR3 in amino acids: CASSPRTSYNEQFF. Written as DNA, the CDR3 is TGTGCCAGCAGCCCCAGGACTAGCTACAATGAGCAGTTCTTC.

V is TRBV9 and J is TRBJ2-5, with TRBD1 as a possible D gene (5 bases). The V and J ends lost 0 bases and 5 bases respectively, with 11 bases between them. Germline V gene data show CDR1 as SGDLS and CDR2 as YYNGEE. The CDR3 consists of 14 residues. The CDR3, as DNA: TGTGCCAGCAGCGTAGGTTCAGGGTTGGAGACCCAGTACTTC. This gives the protein CASSVGSGLETQYF.

The chain recombines TRBV9 with TRBJ1-1; D may be TRBD1 (6 bases). CDR1 is SGDLS and CDR2 is YYNGEE in the germline V gene. V was trimmed by 3 bases and J by 0 bases, leaving 12 bases between them. The CDR3 is made up of 15 amino acids. The CDR3 sequence is CASSARGHLNTEAFF. DNA of the CDR3: TGTGCCAGCAGCGCCAGGGGACACTTGAACACTGAAGCTTTCTTT.

The chain couples TRBV2 to TRBJ1-2; possibly TRBD1 for D (6 bases). Germline CDR1 reads SNHLY; CDR2 reads FYNNEI. V dropped 2 bases and J dropped 3 bases, with 13 bases sitting between them. The CDR3 has 15 amino acids. The CDR3 is CASSEPRGQDYGYTF. The CDR3 coding sequence is TGTGCCAGCAGTGAACCGCGGGGGCAAGACTATGGCTACACCTTC.

The chain joins TRBV28 to TRBJ1-1; D perhaps matches TRBD1 (5 bases). Trimming cost V 3 bases and J 9 bases, with 17 bases left between them. Germline values: CDR1 MDHEN, CDR2 SYDVKM. This CDR3 contains 14 residues. CDR3 sequence: CASSFAIGGTKAFF. Written as DNA, the CDR3 is TGTGCCAGCAGTTTTGCGATTGGAGGGACCAAAGCTTTCTTT.

This chain connects TRBV5-6 to TRBJ2-7; 9 bases are shared with TRBD2. This CDR3 is built from 16 residues. Trimming at V came to 4 bases and at J to 2 bases, leaving 10 bases not matched to a gene. Germline V gene sequence: CDR1 SGHDT, CDR2 YYEEEE. The CDR3 DNA follows: TGTGCCAGCAGCCCGAATAGGACTAGCGTAACCTACGAGCAGTACTTC. Protein product: CASSPNRTSVTYEQYF. Looking up the rest from reference TRBV5-6 and TRBJ2-7 gives the full variable domain: DAGVTQSPTHLIKTRGQQVTLRCSPKSGHDTVSWYQQALGQGPQFIFQYYEEEERQRGNFPDRFSGHQFPNYSSELNVNALLLGDSALYLCASSPNRTSVTYEQYFGPGTRLTVT.

The J gene is TRBJ2-7, the V gene TRBV19, with TRBD1 matching 8 bases. V lost 3 bases to trimming and J lost 4 bases; unmatched junction nucleotides: 11. This CDR3 has 16 amino acids. CDR1 is LNHDA, CDR2 SQIVND, per germline (reference sequence). The CDR3 coding sequence is TGTGCCAGTAGTATGGCCCTCCGGACAGGGCTTTACGAGCAGTACTTC. Amino acids: CASSMALRTGLYEQYF.

The gene calls are TRBV29-1 and TRBJ1-1, with TRBD1 matching 7 bases. J lost 2 bases, V lost 2 bases, and 8 bases had no gene match. Germline values: CDR1 SQVTM, CDR2 ANQGSEA. The CDR3 has 15 residues. This CDR3 is CSVERRQGVNTEAFF. DNA of the CDR3: TGCAGCGTTGAACGTCGTCAGGGGGTTAACACTGAAGCTTTCTTT. Using reference TRBV29-1 and TRBJ1-1 for the parts outside the CDR3, the full variable domain is SAVISQKPSRDICQRGTSLTIQCQVDSQVTMMFWYRQQPGQSLTLIATANQGSEATYESGFVIDKFPISRPNLTFSTLTVSNMSPEDSSIYLCSVERRQGVNTEAFFGQGTRLTVV.

The genes are TRBV7-3 and TRBJ2-7, with D possibly being TRBD2 (7 bases). Between the trimmed V and J ends, which lost 2 bases and 5 bases, there was a span of 13 bases. The CDR3 contains 14 residues. Germline-derived CDR1 and CDR2 are SGHTA and FQGTGA. In nucleotides, the CDR3 is TGTGCCAGCAGCTTATCGGGCGGGGGCGACGAGCAGTACTTC. Residues: CASSLSGGGDEQYF.